This TCR beta chain was documented in a study of blood T cell repertoires in COVID-19. Study at large: PBMCs, B-cell-depleted T cells, or T cells provided the cDNA or gDNA that made up the material.

The germline V and J ends were trimmed by 3 bases and 0 bases, with 15 bases remaining between them. The germline V gene has CDR1 LNHDA and CDR2 SQIVND (reference sequence). There are 17 residues in the CDR3. Authors' data handling: Amplification of reference gene primers was used by the study to estimate nucleated cell counts. Method: immunoSEQ multiplex PCR; TCRdb's copy keeps in-frame clones and lacks some. The V and J calls and clone size were taken over from that table, and D and trimming were inferred from the DNA. The sample holds approximately 180,000 clones, 70% to 85% seen once. This sequence joins TRBV19 and TRBJ2-1; D possibly corresponds to TRBD1 (5 bases). Sequenced material: PBMCs or T cells enriched from blood (not recorded which). The clonotype was recovered from a woman aged 55-70 years with acute COVID-19. The CDR3 sequence is CASSMGRAASSYNEQFF. The CDR3 coding sequence is TGTGCCAGTAGTATGGGCAGGGCCGCTTCCTCCTACAATGAGCAGTTCTTC.